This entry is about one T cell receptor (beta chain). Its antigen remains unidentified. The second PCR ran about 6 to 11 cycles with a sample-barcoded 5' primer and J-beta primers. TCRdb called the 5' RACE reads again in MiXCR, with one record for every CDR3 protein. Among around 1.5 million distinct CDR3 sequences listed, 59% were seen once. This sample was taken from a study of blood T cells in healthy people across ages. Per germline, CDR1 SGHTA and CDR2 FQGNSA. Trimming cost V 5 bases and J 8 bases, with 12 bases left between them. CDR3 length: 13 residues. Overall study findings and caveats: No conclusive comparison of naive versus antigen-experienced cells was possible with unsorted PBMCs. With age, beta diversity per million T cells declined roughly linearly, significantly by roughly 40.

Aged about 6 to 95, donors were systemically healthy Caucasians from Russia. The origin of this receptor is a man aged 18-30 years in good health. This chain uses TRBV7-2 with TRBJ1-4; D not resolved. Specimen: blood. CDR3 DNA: TGTGCCAGCAGCCGATCGAGTCGCGAAAAACTGTTTTTT. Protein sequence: CASSRSSREKLFF.